This TCR beta chain was captured by sequencing in a study of cytomegalovirus exposure and HLA in healthy donors. Study results and limitations: Some segments of the V type, notably TRBV6-2 and TRBV6-3, were excluded as indistinguishable.

The CDR3 totals 12 residues. Trimming cost V 3 bases and J 11 bases, with 16 bases left between them. From germline, CDR1 is GTSNPN and CDR2 SVGIG (reference sequence). As regards this clone: The antigen is undetermined.

The PCR contained 60 Vbeta and 13 Jbeta primers. Using immunoSEQ multiplex PCR, the repertoire was profiled, and TCRdb retains in-frame clones only, with some absent. Of approximately 70,000 clones listed, 60% to 80% are singletons. Sequenced: PBMCs. The chain recombines TRBV30 with TRBJ1-1; D may be TRBD1 (6 bases). The receptor was isolated from a woman younger than 45 in good health and CMV-seropositive. CDR3 in DNA: TGTGCCTGGAGCAGGGGCTCCGCTGGTGCTTTCTTT. Protein: CAWSRGSAGAFF.